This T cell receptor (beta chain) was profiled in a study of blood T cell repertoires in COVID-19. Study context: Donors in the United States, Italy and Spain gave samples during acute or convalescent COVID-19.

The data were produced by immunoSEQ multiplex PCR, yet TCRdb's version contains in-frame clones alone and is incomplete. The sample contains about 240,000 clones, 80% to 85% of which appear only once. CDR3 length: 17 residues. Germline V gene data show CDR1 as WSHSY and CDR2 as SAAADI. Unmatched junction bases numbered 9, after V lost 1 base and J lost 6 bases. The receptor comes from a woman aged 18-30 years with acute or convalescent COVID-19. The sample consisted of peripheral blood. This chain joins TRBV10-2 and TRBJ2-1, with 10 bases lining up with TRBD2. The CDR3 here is CASSELWGTSAFNEQFF. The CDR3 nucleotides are TGCGCCAGCAGTGAGTTGTGGGGGACTAGCGCCTTCAATGAGCAGTTCTTC.